This TCR beta chain was documented in a study of radiotherapy plus CTLA-4 blockade in lung cancer. In germline, CDR1 is SGDLS, CDR2 YYNGEE. V was clipped by 1 base and J by 1 base, with 8 bases between them. The CDR3 totals 14 residues. The table came from immunoSEQ multiplex PCR; TCRdb's copy has only in-frame clones and leaves some out. The sample has tens of thousands of clones; roughly 86% are singletons. Here the sequenced sample was peripheral blood, taken from a patient treated with radiotherapy plus ipilimumab. This receptor was obtained from a human donor with non-small cell lung cancer that progressed on radiotherapy plus ipilimumab. The chain links TRBV9 to TRBJ2-5; D not certain. The CDR3 coding sequence is TGTGCCAGCAGCGTATCGACCACCCAAGAGACCCAGTACTTC. It encodes CASSVSTTQETQYF.